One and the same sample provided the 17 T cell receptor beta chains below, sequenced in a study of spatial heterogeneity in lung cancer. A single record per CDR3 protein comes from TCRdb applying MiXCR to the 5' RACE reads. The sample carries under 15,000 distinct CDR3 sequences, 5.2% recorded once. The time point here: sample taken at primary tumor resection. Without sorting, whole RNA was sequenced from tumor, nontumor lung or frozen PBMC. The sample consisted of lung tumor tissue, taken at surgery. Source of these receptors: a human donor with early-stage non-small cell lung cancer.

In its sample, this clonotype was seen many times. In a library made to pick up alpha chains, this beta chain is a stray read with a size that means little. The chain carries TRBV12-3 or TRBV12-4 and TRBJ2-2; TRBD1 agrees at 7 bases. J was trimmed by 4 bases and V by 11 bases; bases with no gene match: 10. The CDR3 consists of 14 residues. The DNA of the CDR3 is TGTGCCGTGAGACAGGGCCTGAGCACCGGGGAGCTGTTTTTT. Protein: CAVRQGLSTGELFF.

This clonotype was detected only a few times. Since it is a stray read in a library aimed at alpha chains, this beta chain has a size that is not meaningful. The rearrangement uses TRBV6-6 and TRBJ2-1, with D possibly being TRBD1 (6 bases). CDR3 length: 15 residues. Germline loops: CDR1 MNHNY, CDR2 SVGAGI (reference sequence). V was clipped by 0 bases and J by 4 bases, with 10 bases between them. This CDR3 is CASSYSWQGYNEQFF. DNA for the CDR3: TGTGCCAGCAGTTACTCGTGGCAGGGGTACAATGAGCAGTTCTTC.

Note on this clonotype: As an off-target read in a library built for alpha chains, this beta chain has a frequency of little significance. The CDR3 DNA reads as TGTGCCAGCAGTGAGAACCAGGACACCGGGGAGCTGTTTTTT. This codes for CASSENQDTGELFF. J is TRBJ2-2 and V is TRBV6-4; no clear D. Germline lookup yields CDR1 MRHNA and CDR2 SNTAGT. With 3 bases removed from V and 3 bases from J, the gap between germline ends came to 8 bases. The CDR3 has 14 amino acids.

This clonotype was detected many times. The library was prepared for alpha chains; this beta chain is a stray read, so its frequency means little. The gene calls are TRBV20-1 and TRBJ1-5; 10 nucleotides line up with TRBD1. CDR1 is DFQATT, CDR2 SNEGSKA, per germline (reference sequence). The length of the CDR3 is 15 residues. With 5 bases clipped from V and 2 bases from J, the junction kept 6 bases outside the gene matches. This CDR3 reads CSAVATGGGNQPQHF. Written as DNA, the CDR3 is TGCAGTGCTGTCGCGACAGGGGGCGGCAATCAGCCCCAGCATTTT.

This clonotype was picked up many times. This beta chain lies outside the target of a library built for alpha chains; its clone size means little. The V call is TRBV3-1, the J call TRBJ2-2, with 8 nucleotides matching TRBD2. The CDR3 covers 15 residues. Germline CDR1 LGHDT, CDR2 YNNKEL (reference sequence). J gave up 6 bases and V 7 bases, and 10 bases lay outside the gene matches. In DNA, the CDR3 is TGTGCCAGCACCCAGGGAGCGGGAGACGCCGGGGAGCTGTTTTTT. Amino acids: CASTQGAGDAGELFF.

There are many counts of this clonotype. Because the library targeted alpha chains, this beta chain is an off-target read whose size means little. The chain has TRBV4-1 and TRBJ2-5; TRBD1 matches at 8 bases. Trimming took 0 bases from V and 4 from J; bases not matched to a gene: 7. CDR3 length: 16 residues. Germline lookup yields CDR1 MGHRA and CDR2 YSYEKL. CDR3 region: CASSQDASDRVETQYF. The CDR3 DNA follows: TGCGCCAGCAGCCAAGATGCTTCGGACAGGGTAGAGACCCAGTACTTC.

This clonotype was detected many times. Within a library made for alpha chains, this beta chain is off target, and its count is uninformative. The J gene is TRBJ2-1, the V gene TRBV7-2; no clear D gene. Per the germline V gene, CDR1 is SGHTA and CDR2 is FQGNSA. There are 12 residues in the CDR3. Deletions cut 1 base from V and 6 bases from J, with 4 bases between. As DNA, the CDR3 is TGTGCCAGCAGCTTAGACGGCAATGAGCAGTTCTTC. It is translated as CASSLDGNEQFF.

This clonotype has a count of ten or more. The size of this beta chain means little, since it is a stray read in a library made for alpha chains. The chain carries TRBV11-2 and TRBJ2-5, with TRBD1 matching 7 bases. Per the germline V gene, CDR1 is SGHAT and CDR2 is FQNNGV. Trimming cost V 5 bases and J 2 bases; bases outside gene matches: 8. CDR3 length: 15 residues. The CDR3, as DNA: TGTGCCAGCAGCCGCTGGCAGGGGGAGCAAGAGACCCAGTACTTC. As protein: CASSRWQGEQETQYF.

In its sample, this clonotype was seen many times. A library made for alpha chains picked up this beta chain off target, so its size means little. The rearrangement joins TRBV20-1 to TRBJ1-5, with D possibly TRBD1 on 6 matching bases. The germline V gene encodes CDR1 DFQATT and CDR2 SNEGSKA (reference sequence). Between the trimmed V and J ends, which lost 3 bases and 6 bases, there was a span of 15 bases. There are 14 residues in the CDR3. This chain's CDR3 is CSARETGKGQPQHF. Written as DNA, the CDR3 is TGCAGTGCTAGGGAGACAGGTAAAGGTCAGCCCCAGCATTTT.

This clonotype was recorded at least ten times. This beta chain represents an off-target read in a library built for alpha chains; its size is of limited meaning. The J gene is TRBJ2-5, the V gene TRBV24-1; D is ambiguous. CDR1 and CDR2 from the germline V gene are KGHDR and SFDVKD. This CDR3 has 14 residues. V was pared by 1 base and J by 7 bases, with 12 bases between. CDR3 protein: CATSDFNSLGTQYF. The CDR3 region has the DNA TGTGCCACCAGTGATTTTAACAGCTTGGGGACCCAGTACTTC.

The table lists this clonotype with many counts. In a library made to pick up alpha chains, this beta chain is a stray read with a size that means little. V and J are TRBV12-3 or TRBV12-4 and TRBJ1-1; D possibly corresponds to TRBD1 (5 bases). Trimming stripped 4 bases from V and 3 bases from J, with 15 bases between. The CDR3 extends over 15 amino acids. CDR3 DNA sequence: TGTGCCAGCAGTTACACTTCTGGGGGGGACACTGAAGCTTTCTTT. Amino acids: CASSYTSGGDTEAFF.

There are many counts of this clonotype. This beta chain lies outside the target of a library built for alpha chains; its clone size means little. CDR3 coding DNA: TGTGCCACCAGTAGGGACAGGGCTGGCAACACCGGGGAGCTGTTTTTT. Translated, it gives CATSRDRAGNTGELFF. The chain employs TRBV24-1 and TRBJ2-2, with 9 bases aligning to TRBD1. J was trimmed by 2 bases and V by 6 bases; bases with no gene match: 6. The CDR3 sequence is 16 residues long. CDR1 KGHDR and CDR2 SFDVKD come from the germline V gene.

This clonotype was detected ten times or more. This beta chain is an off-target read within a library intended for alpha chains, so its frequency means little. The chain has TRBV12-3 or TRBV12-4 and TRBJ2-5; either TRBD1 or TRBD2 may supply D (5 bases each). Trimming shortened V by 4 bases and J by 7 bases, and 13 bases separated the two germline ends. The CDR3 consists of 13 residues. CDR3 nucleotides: TGTGCCAGCAGTTACGGGGCCCGAGGGACCCAGTACTTC. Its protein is CASSYGARGTQYF.

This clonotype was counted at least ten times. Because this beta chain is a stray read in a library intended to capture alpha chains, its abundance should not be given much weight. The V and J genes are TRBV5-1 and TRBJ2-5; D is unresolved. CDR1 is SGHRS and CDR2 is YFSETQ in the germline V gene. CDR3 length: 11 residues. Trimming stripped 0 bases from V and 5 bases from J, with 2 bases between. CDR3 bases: TGCGCCAGCAGCTTGGAGGAGACCCAGTACTTC. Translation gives CASSLEETQYF.

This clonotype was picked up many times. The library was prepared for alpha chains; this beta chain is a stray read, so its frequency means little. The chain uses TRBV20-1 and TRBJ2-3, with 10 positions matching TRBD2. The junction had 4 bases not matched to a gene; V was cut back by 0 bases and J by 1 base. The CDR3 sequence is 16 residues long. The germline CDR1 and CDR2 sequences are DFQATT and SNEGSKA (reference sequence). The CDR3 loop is CSARELAGAGTDTQYF. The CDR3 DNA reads TGCAGTGCTAGAGAGCTAGCGGGGGCCGGCACAGATACGCAGTATTTT.

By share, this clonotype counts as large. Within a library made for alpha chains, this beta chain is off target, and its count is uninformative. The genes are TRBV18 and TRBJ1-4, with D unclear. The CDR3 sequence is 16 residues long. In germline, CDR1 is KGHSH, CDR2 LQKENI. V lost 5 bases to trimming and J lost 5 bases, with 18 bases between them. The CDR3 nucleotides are TGTGCCAGCTCAGCGGATCTAGGGATATGGAATGAAAAACTGTTTTTT. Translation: CASSADLGIWNEKLFF.

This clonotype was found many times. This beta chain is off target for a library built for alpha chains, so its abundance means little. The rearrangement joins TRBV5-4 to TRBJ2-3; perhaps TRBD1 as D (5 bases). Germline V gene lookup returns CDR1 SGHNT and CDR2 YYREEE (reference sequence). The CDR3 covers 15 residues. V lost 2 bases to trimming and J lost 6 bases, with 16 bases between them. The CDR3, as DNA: TGTGCCAGCAGCTTTCGACAGAACGCTGCGGATACGCAGTATTTT. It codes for CASSFRQNAADTQYF. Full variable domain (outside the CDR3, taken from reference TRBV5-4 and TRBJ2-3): ETGVTQSPTHLIKTRGQQVTLRCSSQSGHNTVSWYQQALGQGPQFIFQYYREEENGRGNFPPRFSGLQFPNYSSELNVNALELDDSALYLCASSFRQNAADTQYFGPGTRLTVL.